This passage covers 17 T cell receptor beta chains from one sample sequenced in a study of T cells in pancreatic ductal adenocarcinoma (dated 2017 in TCRdb). The library relied on the immunoSEQ multiplex PCR assay. The immuneACCESS repertoire file appears here via TCRdb, limited to in-frame rearrangements. These files lack a portion of the clones; in checked studies, under half of the deficit traces to unresolved V genes, and the cause of the others is not known. Within this sample are more than 15,000 clones, with 88% of them counted one time only. The ten largest clones represent roughly 0.91% of the sample. Selected pancreatic ductal adenocarcinoma patients had undergone surgery without neoadjuvant therapy. The specimen sequenced was PBMCs. The receptors originated from a human donor with pancreatic ductal adenocarcinoma.

The chain carries TRBV28 and TRBJ1-2; no definite D call. Looked up from germline, CDR1 is MDHEN and CDR2 is SYDVKM. The CDR3 has 13 residues. V was trimmed by 5 bases and J by 2 bases, leaving 9 bases between them. The CDR3 reads CASSPAGNYGYTF. For the CDR3, the DNA is TGTGCCAGCAGTCCAGCCGGGAACTATGGCTACACCTTC.

This clone was recorded a few times. This chain connects TRBV30 to TRBJ1-6; a possible D gene is TRBD1 (5 bases). From germline, CDR1 is GTSNPN and CDR2 SVGIG (reference sequence). The V end was cut by 3 bases, the J end by 10 bases, with 19 bases between. The CDR3 has 15 residues. The DNA of the CDR3 is TGTGCCTGGAGGATACGAACCGGGACTGGATCACCCCTCCACTTT. Translated: CAWRIRTGTGSPLHF.

The rearrangement joins TRBV9 to TRBJ2-5, with D perhaps TRBD2 (5 bases). V was cut by 0 bases and J by 5 bases, with 8 bases left in between. The CDR3 covers 13 residues. In germline, CDR1 is SGDLS, CDR2 YYNGEE. The CDR3 sequence is CASSVAWEETQYF. CDR3 coding DNA: TGTGCCAGCAGCGTAGCGTGGGAGGAGACCCAGTACTTC. The complete variable domain, with remaining parts taken from reference TRBV9 and TRBJ2-5, reads DSGVTQTPKHLITATGQRVTLRCSPRSGDLSVYWYQQSLDQGLQFLIQYYNGEERAKGNILERFSAQQFPDLHSELNLSSLELGDSALYFCASSVAWEETQYFGPGTRLLVL.

The V and J genes are TRBV2 and TRBJ2-5; the D is unclear. Looked up from germline, CDR1 is SNHLY and CDR2 is FYNNEI. This CDR3 has 16 amino acids. With 7 bases removed from V and 4 bases from J, the gap between germline ends came to 22 bases. This CDR3 is CASTSLTRVSGETQYF. In nucleotides, the CDR3 is TGTGCCAGCACCTCCCTAACTCGGGTGAGTGGAGAGACCCAGTACTTC.

The rearrangement joins TRBV5-8 to TRBJ2-1; 7 bases map to TRBD1. CDR1 and CDR2 from the germline V gene are SGHTS and YDEGEE. Unmatched junction bases numbered 6, after V lost 2 bases and J lost 4 bases. The CDR3 has 15 amino acids. CDR3 protein: CASSLGTAYYNEQFF. The CDR3 DNA is TGTGCCAGCAGCTTAGGGACAGCGTATTACAATGAGCAGTTCTTC. Drawing the rest from reference TRBV5-8 and TRBJ2-1, the complete variable domain is EAGVTQSPTHLIKTRGQQATLRCSPISGHTSVYWYQQALGLGLQFLLWYDEGEERNRGNFPPRFSGRQFPNYSSELNVNALELEDSALYLCASSLGTAYYNEQFFGPGTRLTVL.

The rearrangement links TRBV7-9 to TRBJ2-1, with 7 bases identical to TRBD1. With 1 base clipped from V and 7 bases from J, the junction kept 4 bases outside the gene matches. The germline CDR1 and CDR2 sequences are SEHNR and FQNEAQ (reference sequence). The CDR3 contains 14 residues. CDR3 bases: TGTGCCAGCAGCTTAGAACAGGGGTTGAATGAGCAGTTCTTC. Its protein is CASSLEQGLNEQFF.

J is TRBJ2-7 and V is TRBV6-5, with 10 positions matching TRBD1. This CDR3 contains 15 residues. V shed 1 base and J 0 bases; nucleotides not matched to a gene: 0. CDR1 and CDR2 (germline): MNHEY, SVGAGI. In DNA, the CDR3 is TGTGCCAGCAGTTACTGGACAGGGGGCTCCTACGAGCAGTACTTC. As protein: CASSYWTGGSYEQYF.

The chain links TRBV7-9 to TRBJ1-1; D gene ambiguous. The CDR3 covers 13 residues. Germline CDR1 and CDR2: SEHNR and FQNEAQ (reference sequence). V dropped 6 bases and J dropped 1 base, with 9 bases sitting between them. This CDR3 reads CASSPHSNTEAFF. The CDR3, as DNA: TGTGCCAGCAGTCCTCACTCGAACACTGAAGCTTTCTTT. Together with reference TRBV7-9 and TRBJ1-1, the CDR3 gives the full variable domain: DTGVSQNPRHKITKRGQNVTFRCDPISEHNRLYWYRQTLGQGPEFLTYFQNEAQLEKSRLLSDRFSAERPKGSFSTLEIQRTEQGDSAMYLCASSPHSNTEAFFGQGTRLTVV.

This chain links TRBV12-2 with TRBJ2-7; no check of the table's D call, TRBD2, against the DNA was made. TRBV12-2 is a pseudogene segment. The CDR3 is 17 amino acids. The CDR3 DNA follows: TGTGCAAGTCGCTTAGGCCTGCGGCAGCGTAACGCCTACGAGCAGTACTTC. Protein product: CASRLGLRQRNAYEQYF.

Only a few counts were recorded for this clone. The chain couples TRBV5-1 to TRBJ2-5, with 8 bases that match TRBD1. The V gene's germline CDR1 is SGHRS and CDR2 YFSETQ. Losses at the gene ends were 5 bases for V and 1 base for J; bases not matched to a gene: 10. This CDR3 is built from 16 residues. CDR3 DNA: TGCGCCAGCAGAAGGACAGGGCCCCCCTCCCAAGAGACCCAGTACTTC. Its translation: CASRRTGPPSQETQYF. The whole variable domain, remainder taken from reference TRBV5-1 and TRBJ2-5, is KAGVTQTPRYLIKTRGQQVTLSCSPISGHRSVSWYQQTPGQGLQFLFEYFSETQRNKGNFPGRFSGRQFSNSRSEMNVSTLELGDSALYLCASRRTGPPSQETQYFGPGTRLLVL.

The chain carries TRBV2 and TRBJ1-6, with 8 bases lining up with TRBD1. The CDR3 extends over 12 amino acids. Germline assignment: CDR1 SNHLY and CDR2 FYNNEI. The V segment lost 6 bases and the J segment 11 bases; nucleotides outside the gene matches: 3. This chain's CDR3 is CASRGTGTPLHF. The CDR3 coding sequence is TGTGCCAGCAGGGGGACAGGAACACCCCTCCACTTT.

The chain links TRBV5-8 to TRBJ2-1; D not certain. The CDR3 covers 11 residues. Germline values: CDR1 SGHTS, CDR2 YDEGEE. V lost 5 bases and J 6 bases, leaving 6 bases between the germline ends. The CDR3: CASRAVNEQFF. DNA of the CDR3: TGTGCCAGCAGGGCGGTCAATGAGCAGTTCTTC.

The V and J genes are TRBV5-1 and TRBJ2-5, with D possibly TRBD1 on 6 matching bases. The CDR3 length is 13 residues. Per the germline V gene, CDR1 is SGHRS and CDR2 is YFSETQ. The V and J ends lost 7 bases and 1 base respectively, with 11 bases between them. The CDR3 DNA reads as TGCGCCAGCGGGACGGACAGCCAAGAGACCCAGTACTTC. Protein: CASGTDSQETQYF.

The J gene is TRBJ2-5, the V gene TRBV7-3; possible D gene TRBD2, 5 bases. The CDR3 totals 11 residues. Deletions cut 5 bases from V and 9 bases from J, with 10 bases between. Germline CDR1 is SGHTA and CDR2 is FQGTGA. The chain's CDR3 is CASSLAGPQYF. The CDR3 DNA reads as TGTGCCAGCAGCCTAGCCGGCCCCCAGTACTTC.

The V call is TRBV28, the J call TRBJ2-3; TRBD2 is a possible D gene (5 bases). Trimming left V 5 bases short and J 0 bases short, with 12 bases between. There are 15 residues in the CDR3. CDR1 is MDHEN, CDR2 SYDVKM, per germline. The CDR3 DNA follows: TGTGCCAGCAGTCCGGAGGCAACTAGCACAGATACGCAGTATTTT. Residues: CASSPEATSTDTQYF.

This chain joins TRBV9 and TRBJ2-1; a possible D gene is TRBD1 (6 bases). V shed 2 bases and J shed 6 bases, with 12 bases lying between them. This CDR3 has 14 amino acids. Looked up from germline, CDR1 is SGDLS and CDR2 is YYNGEE. CDR3 in amino acids: CASSVHSGVNEQFF. DNA for the CDR3: TGTGCCAGCAGCGTTCACTCAGGGGTCAATGAGCAGTTCTTC.

The gene calls are TRBV6-1 and TRBJ1-6; the D gene is possibly TRBD1 (6 bases). Trimming took off 8 bases at V and 17 bases at J, with 16 bases between the two ends. Germline assignment: CDR1 MNHNS and CDR2 SASEGT. The CDR3 covers 11 residues. CDR3 loop: CASGQRGAFHF. In DNA form, the CDR3 reads TGTGCCAGCGGACAGCGTGGTGCCTTCCACTTT.